Listed here is a single TCR beta chain. As yet, its antigen is unknown. TCRdb analysed the RT-PCR reads with MiXCR anew, one entry per CDR3 protein. The repertoire holds 450,000 to 600,000 distinct CDR3 sequences, with less than 7.5% as singletons. The data are from a study of response to subunit inactivated influenza vaccine. Study outcomes and limitations: After each seasonal influenza vaccination, few new T cells are recruited, the authors suggested.

The CDR3 consists of 17 residues. Germline assignment: CDR1 LGHNA and CDR2 YNFKEQ. Trimming at V came to 0 bases and at J to 2 bases, leaving 7 bases not matched to a gene. The rearrangement uses TRBV4-2 and TRBJ2-7; the match to TRBD2 covers 10 bases. Sequencing was performed on PBMCs from blood, taken approximately 25 months after vaccination. The receptor was isolated from a man between 50 and 75 years old who received an inactivated influenza vaccine. The CDR3 bases are TGTGCCAGCAGCCAAGAGGGGTCTAGCGGGGGCGCCTACGAGCAGTACTTC. It encodes CASSQEGSSGGAYEQYF.